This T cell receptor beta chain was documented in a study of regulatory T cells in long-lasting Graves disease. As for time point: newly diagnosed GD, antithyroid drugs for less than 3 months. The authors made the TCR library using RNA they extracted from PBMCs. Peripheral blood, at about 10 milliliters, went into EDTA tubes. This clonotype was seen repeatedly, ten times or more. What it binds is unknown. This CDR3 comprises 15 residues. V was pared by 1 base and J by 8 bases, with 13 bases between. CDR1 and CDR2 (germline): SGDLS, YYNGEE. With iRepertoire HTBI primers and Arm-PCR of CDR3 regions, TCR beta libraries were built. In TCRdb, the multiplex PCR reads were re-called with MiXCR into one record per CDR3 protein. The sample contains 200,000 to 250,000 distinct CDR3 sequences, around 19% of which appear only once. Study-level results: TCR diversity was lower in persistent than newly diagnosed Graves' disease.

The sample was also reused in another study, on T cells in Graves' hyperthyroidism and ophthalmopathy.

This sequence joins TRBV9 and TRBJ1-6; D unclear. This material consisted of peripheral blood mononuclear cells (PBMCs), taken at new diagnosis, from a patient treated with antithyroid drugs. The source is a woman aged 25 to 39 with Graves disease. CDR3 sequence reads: CASSVTTLNDSPLHF. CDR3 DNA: TGTGCCAGCAGCGTAACGACCCTAAACGATTCACCCCTCCACTTT.